The sequence of this T cell receptor (beta chain) was determined in a study of beta chain features in type 1 diabetes. This clone was seen more than once but under ten times. Mismatch with germline at one junction end may stem from a read error. The whole isolated RNA underwent reverse transcription, so sequencing captured expressed TCRB transcripts. Sequenced by immunoSEQ multiplex PCR; TCRdb stores in-frame clones only, minus some. The data contain about 320,000 clones, about 14% of them singletons. From germline, CDR1 is SGHTA and CDR2 FQGNSA. The CDR3 length is 16 residues. Sequencing was performed on central memory CD4+ T cells from blood. The rearrangement joins TRBV7-2 to TRBJ2-1, with 8 bases aligning to TRBD2. The TCR sequence derives from a man aged 30 to 45 in good health. The CDR3 DNA reads as TGCGCCAGCAGCCAAGTTCCGGGGGGGCCCAACAATGAGCAGTTCTTC. Residues: CASSQVPGGPNNEQFF. Full variable domain (remainder filled in from reference TRBV7-2 and TRBJ2-1): GAGVSQSPSNKVTEKGKDVELRCDPISGHTALYWYRQSLGQGLEFLIYFQGNSAPDKSGLPSDRFSAERTGGSVSTLTIQRTQQEDSAVYLCASSQVPGGPNNEQFFGPGTRLTVL.